This paragraph covers one T cell receptor (beta chain) sequence. This sample stems from a study of T cells expressing NK-cell markers. Overall study: Underlying the TCR beta repertoires were sorted CD3+CD56+NKG2C+, CD3+CD56+NKG2C- and CD3+CD56-NKG2C+ T cells.

Germline lookup yields CDR1 SGHRS and CDR2 YFSETQ. The CDR3 has 16 residues. Production of TCR beta cDNA relied on 5'RACE template switching with UMIs. TCRdb reprocessed the 5' RACE reads; each CDR3 protein has one entry and no DNA is given. The sample holds roughly 430,000 distinct CDR3 sequences. The sequence came from a woman between 18 and 70 years old in good health. Sequencing was done on a sample of blood T cells: a sorted CD56 or NKG2C T cell subset, CD4+ or CD8+ T cells, or bulk PBMC T cells (not recorded which). The chain employs TRBV5-1 and TRBJ2-5; the TCRdb call, TRBD1, lacks DNA for checking. The CDR3 loop is CASSLPRDRNMETQYF.